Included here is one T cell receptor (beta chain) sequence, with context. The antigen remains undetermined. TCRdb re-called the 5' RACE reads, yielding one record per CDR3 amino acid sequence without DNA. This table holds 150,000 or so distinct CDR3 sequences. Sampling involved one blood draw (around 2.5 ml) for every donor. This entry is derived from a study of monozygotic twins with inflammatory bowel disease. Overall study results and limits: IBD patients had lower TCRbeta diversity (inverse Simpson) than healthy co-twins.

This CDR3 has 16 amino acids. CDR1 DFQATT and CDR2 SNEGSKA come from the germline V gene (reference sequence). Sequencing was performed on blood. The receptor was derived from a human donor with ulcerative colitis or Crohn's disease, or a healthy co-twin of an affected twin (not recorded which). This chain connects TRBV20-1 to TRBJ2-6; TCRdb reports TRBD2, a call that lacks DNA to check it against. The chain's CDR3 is CSAQARRFSGANVLTF.